These 25 T cell receptor beta chains were all obtained from the same sample, sequenced in a study of cytomegalovirus exposure and HLA in healthy donors. The primer mix had 60 Vbeta and 13 Jbeta primers. Sequencing used immunoSEQ multiplex PCR; TCRdb keeps in-frame clones, though not all of them. This sample has about 200,000 clones, with less than 80% found just once. What was sequenced was PBMCs. The receptors originated from a young woman in good health and CMV-seropositive.

In this sample, this clone turned up a few times. The chain couples TRBV2 to TRBJ1-3, with a possible D match to TRBD1 (5 bases). Looked up from germline, CDR1 is SNHLY and CDR2 is FYNNEI. The V end lost 1 base, the J end lost 0 bases, and 7 bases lay between the germline ends. This CDR3 has 15 residues. CDR3 residues: CASSEDRYSGNTIYF. The CDR3 bases are TGTGCCAGCAGTGAAGACAGGTACTCTGGAAACACCATATATTTT.

The chain employs TRBV5-1 and TRBJ2-1; 11 nucleotides align to TRBD2. The germline V gene encodes CDR1 SGHRS and CDR2 YFSETQ. This CDR3 has 17 amino acids. V lost 4 bases and J lost 7; bases outside the gene matches: 13. Here the CDR3 reads CASSPWASGGSGNEQFF. CDR3 nucleotides: TGCGCCAGCAGCCCGTGGGCTAGCGGGGGGTCGGGGAATGAGCAGTTCTTC.

This clone turned up a few times. The chain carries TRBV27 and TRBJ1-1; 7 bases match TRBD1. The J segment lost 4 bases and the V segment lost 5 bases, leaving 7 bases of the junction unmatched. This CDR3 comprises 14 residues. The germline gives CDR1 MNHEY, CDR2 SMNVEV (reference sequence). This CDR3 is CASSRTTGATEAFF. The CDR3 nucleotides are TGTGCCAGCAGTAGGACCACAGGGGCCACTGAAGCTTTCTTT.

The chain carries TRBV10-3 and TRBJ2-5; D is unresolved. The CDR3 sequence is 15 residues long. V was clipped by 4 bases and J by 0 bases, with 12 bases between them. Germline V gene lookup returns CDR1 ENHRY and CDR2 SYGVKD. DNA for the CDR3: TGTGCCATCAGTGGGGCAGTAACCAACCAAGAGACCCAGTACTTC. It translates to CAISGAVTNQETQYF.

The V and J genes are TRBV9 and TRBJ2-3, with 8 bases fitting TRBD2. Germline trimming cut 7 bases from V and 3 bases from J; bases unmatched to any gene: 13. CDR3 length: 16 residues. Germline V CDR1 and CDR2: SGDLS, YYNGEE. CDR3 DNA: TGTGCCAGCTCGAACGGGAGGGCAGGAATGACAGATACGCAGTATTTT. This codes for CASSNGRAGMTDTQYF.

This clone was seen only a few times. This chain links TRBV11-3 with TRBJ2-3; D unresolved. V was pared by 5 bases and J by 0 bases, with 3 bases between. The CDR3 has 12 residues. CDR1 and CDR2 from the germline V gene are SGHNT and YENEEA. CDR3 in amino acids: CASSQSTDTQYF. CDR3 coding DNA: TGTGCCAGCAGCCAAAGCACAGATACGCAGTATTTT.

A few counts support this clone. The rearrangement uses TRBV11-3 and TRBJ1-1; maybe TRBD1 (6 bases). Germline CDR1 SGHNT, CDR2 YENEEA. V lost 10 bases, J lost 5 bases, and 17 bases lay in between. There are 13 residues in the CDR3. The CDR3 coding sequence is TGTGCCACCAGAGCGACAGGAGAGACTGAAGCTTTCTTT. Encoded protein: CATRATGETEAFF.

V and J are TRBV21-1 and TRBJ2-5; the table's D call, TRBD2, has no DNA check behind it. TRBV21-1 is a pseudogene. The CDR3 runs to 15 residues. The CDR3, as DNA: TGTGCCAGCAGCAATCGAACTAGCGGAGAAGAGACCCAGTACTTC. This encodes CASSNRTSGEETQYF.

The chain employs TRBV21-1 and TRBJ2-3; no check of the table's D call, TRBD1, against the DNA was made. TRBV21-1 is listed as a pseudogene. This CDR3 spans 18 amino acids. The CDR3 region is CASSKLRTGQPSTDTQYF. The CDR3 nucleotides read TGTGCCAGCAGCAAATTACGGACAGGACAGCCTAGCACAGATACGCAGTATTTT.

The CDR3 protein is CASSEGLSGGRHFTDTQYF. The CDR3 region has the DNA TGTGCCAGCAGTGAGGGGCTCAGCGGGGGCCGACACTTCACAGATACGCAGTATTTT. The genes are TRBV2 and TRBJ2-3; TRBD2 agrees at 8 bases. CDR3 length: 19 amino acids. Trimming removed 3 bases from V and 2 bases from J; junction bases left unmatched: 16. Germline V gene lookup returns CDR1 SNHLY and CDR2 FYNNEI.

The gene calls are TRBV5-1 and TRBJ2-7, with 8 bases lining up with TRBD2. Trimming removed 5 bases from V and 1 base from J; junction bases left unmatched: 8. Germline V CDR1 and CDR2: SGHRS, YFSETQ. The CDR3 runs 15 residues. CDR3 DNA sequence: TGCGCCAGCAGAAAAGCGGGGGAGAATTCCTACGAGCAGTACTTC. Its protein product is CASRKAGENSYEQYF. The full variable domain, completed using reference TRBV5-1 and TRBJ2-7, is KAGVTQTPRYLIKTRGQQVTLSCSPISGHRSVSWYQQTPGQGLQFLFEYFSETQRNKGNFPGRFSGRQFSNSRSEMNVSTLELGDSALYLCASRKAGENSYEQYFGPGTRLTVT.

CDR3 sequence (DNA): TGTGCCAGCAGCTTACGGGGTAATTACAATGAGCAGTTCTTC. It yields the protein CASSLRGNYNEQFF. This chain joins TRBV11-3 and TRBJ2-1; a weak D match, TRBD2 (5 bases). The germline CDR1 and CDR2 sequences are SGHNT and YENEEA. The CDR3 covers 14 residues. V lost 2 bases and J 4 bases, leaving 9 bases between the germline ends.

This chain joins TRBV11-2 and TRBJ2-7; possibly TRBD2 for D (5 bases). The CDR3 contains 14 residues. Germline loops: CDR1 SGHAT, CDR2 FQNNGV. Trimming cost V 1 base and J 5 bases, with 12 bases left between them. This chain's CDR3 is CASSLGGAVDEQYF. The CDR3 bases are TGTGCCAGCAGCTTAGGAGGAGCGGTGGACGAGCAGTACTTC.

The rearrangement joins TRBV5-1 to TRBJ2-7; 7 bases map to TRBD2. J was trimmed by 4 bases and V by 4 bases; bases with no gene match: 8. Germline V CDR1 and CDR2: SGHRS, YFSETQ. The CDR3 runs 14 residues. The CDR3 DNA follows: TGCGCCAGCAGCCTAGGTGGGGGGGGATACGAGCAGTACTTC. Its protein product is CASSLGGGGYEQYF.

In DNA form, the CDR3 reads TGTGCCATTAGCCGACAGGGGAACACTGAAGCTTTCTTT. It translates to CAISRQGNTEAFF. J is TRBJ1-1 and V is TRBV10-3, with 7 bases fitting TRBD1. J lost 1 base, V lost 9 bases, and 5 bases had no gene match. The germline V gene has CDR1 ENHRY and CDR2 SYGVKD. This CDR3 has 13 amino acids.

In its sample, this clone was seen a few times. This chain connects TRBV29-1 to TRBJ2-2; no definite D call. Germline CDR1 reads SQVTM; CDR2 reads ANQGSEA. This CDR3 region has 12 residues. Trimming cost V 3 bases and J 3 bases, with 5 bases left between them. The CDR3 protein is CSVDTDTGELFF. CDR3 sequence (DNA): TGCAGCGTTGATACGGACACCGGGGAGCTGTTTTTT.

This rearrangement joins TRBV6-6 to TRBJ1-4; 8 bases match TRBD1. The CDR3 is made up of 14 amino acids. V lost 7 bases and J lost 9; bases outside the gene matches: 10. Germline V gene sequence: CDR1 MNHNY, CDR2 SVGAGI (reference sequence). The CDR3 DNA follows: TGTGCCAGCATCCCTGGGGACAGGCGACAAAAACTGTTTTTT. Residues: CASIPGDRRQKLFF.

This clone was seen once. This chain links TRBV29-1 with TRBJ1-1; D perhaps matches TRBD1 (6 bases). The CDR3 runs to 13 residues. Germline V gene sequence: CDR1 SQVTM, CDR2 ANQGSEA. V lost 5 bases and J lost 0, with 10 bases in between. The CDR3 DNA follows: TGCAGCGTTTTGACAGGAGTGAACACTGAAGCTTTCTTT. Its translation: CSVLTGVNTEAFF.

V and J are TRBV27 and TRBJ1-2; D is unclear. Germline V gives CDR1 MNHEY, CDR2 SMNVEV (reference sequence). CDR3 size: 14 residues. The V gene lost 5 bases and the J gene lost 2 bases, with 12 bases spanning the gap. CDR3 bases: TGTGCCAGCAGTGGAGGGTATAACAACTATGGCTACACCTTC. Its protein product is CASSGGYNNYGYTF.

Concerning this clone itself: Additional DNA sequences in this sample encode the identical CDR3. The V gene is TRBV7-9, the J gene TRBJ2-7, with 7 bases that match TRBD1. Germline V gene sequence: CDR1 SEHNR, CDR2 FQNEAQ (reference sequence). V shed 6 bases and J 1 base; nucleotides not matched to a gene: 3. This CDR3 contains 13 residues. In DNA, the CDR3 is TGTGCCAGCAGTCCAGGGGGTTCCTACGAGCAGTACTTC. Amino acids: CASSPGGSYEQYF.

This chain uses TRBV5-4 with TRBJ2-7, with D unresolved. The length of the CDR3 is 15 residues. The V gene's germline CDR1 is SGHNT and CDR2 YYREEE (reference sequence). The germline V and J ends were trimmed by 2 bases and 2 bases, with 14 bases remaining between them. The CDR3 DNA sequence: TGTGCCAGCAGCTTTGCCGCCAGTTCCACCTACGAGCAGTACTTC. Amino acids: CASSFAASSTYEQYF.

This chain links TRBV6-5 with TRBJ2-7; a possible D gene is TRBD2 (6 bases). CDR3 size: 16 residues. V gave up 4 bases and J gave up 2 bases, with 18 bases separating them. Germline V gene lookup returns CDR1 MNHEY and CDR2 SVGAGI. CDR3 bases: TGTGCCAGCAGTTCCGGGACTTTTTCCCGTCCCTACGAGCAGTACTTC. It codes for CASSSGTFSRPYEQYF.

V gene TRBV29-1 combines with J gene TRBJ2-3; 7 bases are shared with TRBD1. This CDR3 region has 13 residues. J lost 4 bases, V lost 7 bases, and 8 bases had no gene match. CDR1 and CDR2 (germline): SQVTM, ANQGSEA. The CDR3 DNA reads TGCAGCGCATTGGCGAGGGGGCCAGATACGCAGTATTTT. Translated: CSALARGPDTQYF.

On this clone itself: Other DNA sequences within the sample encode an identical CDR3. This chain joins TRBV9 and TRBJ2-7; TRBD1 aligns across 8 bases. J was trimmed by 5 bases and V by 2 bases; bases with no gene match: 3. The germline gives CDR1 SGDLS, CDR2 YYNGEE. CDR3 length: 13 residues. CDR3 nucleotide sequence: TGTGCCAGCAGCGTGGGACAGGCGGACGAGCAGTACTTC. Amino acid sequence: CASSVGQADEQYF.

V usage is TRBV7-8 and J usage is TRBJ1-5; TRBD1 aligns across 9 bases. The V gene end was trimmed by 6 bases and the J gene end by 6 bases; junction bases not matched to a gene: 15. Germline CDR1 SGHVS, CDR2 FQNEAQ. The CDR3 has 17 amino acids. This CDR3 is CASRPTPRDREGQPQHF. CDR3 in DNA: TGTGCCAGCAGGCCCACCCCCCGGGACAGGGAAGGTCAGCCCCAGCATTTT.